This T cell receptor beta chain was observed in a study of shared clonotypes between healthy human individuals (dated by TCRdb to about 2020). Regarding the research as a whole: Two women and a few men aged 18 to 49 years were included in the cohort. For each donor, CD4 naive and CD4 memory were each run on three plates, CD8 naive on two plates, and CD8 memory on one plate. To estimate repertoire size and how much clonotype sharing occurs between individuals, the study deeply sequenced the blood TCR repertoires of roughly 5 healthy adults. Libraries were prepared and TCR repertoires were sequenced by different laboratories using diverse techniques, in order to increase sequencing depth and limit assay-specific biases. Between about 0.9 and 10 billion PBMCs per donor were obtained by leukapheresis.

TCR CDR3 regions were amplified from genomic DNA by multiplex PCR using the deep immunoSEQ assay. Extracted genomic DNA from each cell subset was distributed evenly across all wells of several immunoSEQ 96-well plates, and each plate was treated as a replicate. For sorted subsets, each replicate PCR was loaded with 200 to 250 ng genomic DNA, equivalent to roughly 30,000 T cell genomes. The purified libraries were quantified using a Qubit 3.0 fluorometer, sized with a Bioanalyzer 2100, and then quantified again using the KAPA Library Quantification kit. Every immunoSEQ 96-well plate was sequenced on a dedicated single-read 150-cycle Illumina NextSeq 550 flow cell. Under the source paper's analysis protocol: Because the immunoSEQ output held only junctional sequences and lacked quality scores, the filtering could not match the filtering applied to full-length reads. To assign V/J genes and CDR3, sequences were annotated against IMGT germline references using PyIR, a Python wrapper for IgBLAST v1.9. Reads with weak V/J assignments (E-value above 1e-6), missing CDR3, stop codons, out-of-frame junctions, or ambiguous translated residues were removed. V3J clonotypes were defined as sequences sharing an identical inferred V gene, J gene, and CDR3 amino acid sequence. Percentage overlap between repertoires was calculated by dividing the number of shared unique clonotypes by the size of the smaller repertoire. Repertoire richness was assessed with RTK rarefaction, the Chao1 estimator, and Recon v2.1 estimates of unobserved clonotypes. For all TCRbeta clonotypes obtained by the gDNA method from four donors, generation probabilities were computed with OLGA. TCRdb holds this immuneACCESS table with in-frame rearrangements only. Some clones are missing; in checked studies, unresolved V genes explain under half, and the rest has no known cause. V, J and clone size were drawn from that table, and D and trimming were deduced from the DNA. The sample data list 2,500,000 or so clones, and around 90% of these were observed just once. The ten largest clonotypes hold under 0.15% of the sample.

Here is what the overall study found, with its caveats: The small number of donors limited the genetic and exposure-history diversity represented. Even with the large sequencing depth, rarefaction of the sorted-subset datasets indicated that sequencing was incomplete. Only blood was sampled, and tissue TCR repertoires likely differ from those in blood. Around 5% of naive CD4, 3.5% of naive CD8, roughly 2.4% of memory CD4, and about 0.4% of memory CD8 clonotypes were shared across four donors. Larger estimated clonotype richness was generally found for naive subsets than for memory subsets. Pairwise subsampling indicated that sequencing depth was expected to affect the degree of clonotype sharing among donors. Compared with non-shared clonotypes, clonotypes shared by all four sorted-subset donors had higher generation probabilities.

On this clone itself: Its recognized antigen is unknown. Nothing much larger sits one base from this clone, and base qualities are not available.

The donors were healthy, HIV-negative adults who had no recently reported acute infections or vaccinations. Every donor was a Caucasian adult residing in Nashville, Tennessee, USA. CD4+ T cells were enriched through magnetic negative selection, after which naive cells were positively selected on CD45RA and the remaining negative fraction served as the memory subset. Blood was obtained by leukapheresis, after which PBMCs were separated by Ficoll-Histopaque density gradient centrifugation and cryopreserved in liquid nitrogen vapor phase. Analytical flow cytometry was used to check the purity and quantity of every magnetically sorted T cell population. Genomic DNA was isolated from every sorted fraction and measured by UV absorbance on a Nanodrop 2000c. V is cut by 4 bases and J by 10 bases, and the space between the germline ends is 14 bases. The CDR3 holds 14 amino acids from the cysteine to the phenylalanine. Only CDR3 DNA is held: 42 bases, read in frame from base 1. In the germline V gene, CDR1 corresponds to ENHRY and CDR2 to SYGVKD.

The chain couples TRBV10-3 to TRBJ1-6; confidence is insufficient to name the D gene. The sample taken for sequencing was naive CD4+ T cells sorted from blood. According to the study, the label for this sample's cell subset or site signals: CD45RA+ positively selected. This sequence originates from a young man in good health. The DNA sequence is as follows: TGTGCCATCAGTGGGTCCACGGGAGGGTCACCCCTCCACTTT. Its protein reads: CAISGSTGGSPLHF.